These 26 T cell receptor beta chains share one sample of origin, sequenced in a study of monozygotic twins with inflammatory bowel disease. For each CDR3 protein, TCRdb gives one entry from its re-call of the 5' RACE reads, without DNA. The sample totals roughly 100,000 distinct CDR3 sequences. Input material: blood. These receptors all stem from a human donor with ulcerative colitis or Crohn's disease, or a healthy co-twin of an affected twin (not recorded which).

The chain is built from TRBV5-1 and TRBJ2-1; TCRdb lists TRBD1, though no DNA is available to test this call. The germline gives CDR1 SGHRS, CDR2 YFSETQ. The CDR3 is 16 amino acids. CDR3 region: CASSLDKQTGPNEQFF.

The chain uses TRBV5-1 and TRBJ2-7; TCRdb indicates TRBD2, and absent DNA this call remains unverified. CDR1 and CDR2 from the germline V gene are SGHRS and YFSETQ. The CDR3 length is 13 residues. The CDR3 sequence is CASSFSVGPEQYF. Together with reference TRBV5-1 and TRBJ2-7, the CDR3 gives the full variable domain: KAGVTQTPRYLIKTRGQQVTLSCSPISGHRSVSWYQQTPGQGLQFLFEYFSETQRNKGNFPGRFSGRQFSNSRSEMNVSTLELGDSALYLCASSFSVGPEQYFGPGTRLTVT.

The chain couples TRBV10-3 to TRBJ1-2; TCRdb calls TRBD1, which cannot be checked without DNA. The V gene's germline CDR1 is ENHRY and CDR2 SYGVKD. The CDR3 length is 16 residues. This CDR3 is CAISELGRDVTYGYTF.

This chain joins TRBV12-3 or TRBV12-4 and TRBJ2-7; the D call of TRBD1 rests on TCRdb alone, since no DNA is present to check it. CDR3 length: 12 amino acids. The chain's CDR3 is CASRPGSREQYF.

This sequence joins TRBV20-1 and TRBJ1-2; TCRdb indicates TRBD1, and absent DNA this call remains unverified. From germline, CDR1 is DFQATT and CDR2 SNEGSKA (reference sequence). The length of the CDR3 is 12 residues. The CDR3 is CSARVRQSDYTF.

The gene calls are TRBV12-3 or TRBV12-4 and TRBJ1-5; TCRdb names TRBD1, which stays unverified in the absence of DNA. The CDR3 runs to 15 residues. The CDR3 sequence: CASSEQGRSNQPQDF.

J is TRBJ1-6 and V is TRBV6-5; TCRdb returns TRBD1, unconfirmable since there is no DNA. Germline V lookup: CDR1 MNHEY, CDR2 SVGAGI. There are 15 residues in the CDR3. The CDR3 here is CASSYGGRHNSPLHF.

The gene calls are TRBV20-1 and TRBJ1-5. Germline CDR1 and CDR2: DFQATT and SNEGSKA (reference sequence). The CDR3 is made up of 15 amino acids. CDR3: CSASFPKKGNQPQHF.

J is TRBJ2-7 and V is TRBV5-6; absent DNA, TCRdb's TRBD1 call cannot be checked. The CDR3 loop spans 15 amino acids. Germline values: CDR1 SGHDT, CDR2 YYEEEE. The CDR3 protein is CASSLEDSPTNEQYF.

The chain combines TRBV20-1 with TRBJ2-1; TCRdb gives TRBD2 as the D gene, but with no DNA this cannot be confirmed. Germline CDR1 is DFQATT and CDR2 is SNEGSKA (reference sequence). The CDR3 extends over 14 amino acids. CDR3 residues: CSANQGLSYNEQFF.

The genes are TRBV20-1 and TRBJ2-1; the TRBD2 assignment by TCRdb is unverifiable without DNA. CDR1 DFQATT and CDR2 SNEGSKA come from the germline V gene (reference sequence). This CDR3 has 18 residues. The chain's CDR3 is CSASGPAGGVYSYNEQFF.

The V call is TRBV10-2, the J call TRBJ2-2; there is no DNA to check the TCRdb D call of TRBD1. Germline loops: CDR1 WSHSY, CDR2 SAAADI. This CDR3 is 12 amino acids long. The CDR3 sequence is CASIGGTGELFF.

The V gene is TRBV20-1, the J gene TRBJ2-5; TCRdb indicates TRBD2, and absent DNA this call remains unverified. This CDR3 region has 15 residues. CDR1 DFQATT and CDR2 SNEGSKA come from the germline V gene (reference sequence). CDR3 sequence reads: CSAHPYGLVGETQYF.

The rearrangement links TRBV7-3 to TRBJ2-1; TCRdb's D call, TRBD1, is unchecked because there is no DNA. This CDR3 is 16 amino acids long. The germline V gene encodes CDR1 SGHTA and CDR2 FQGTGA. The CDR3 loop is CASSLRDGSSYNEQFF.

V usage is TRBV6-2 or TRBV6-3 and J usage is TRBJ1-2; TCRdb names TRBD1, which stays unverified in the absence of DNA. Germline lookup yields CDR1 MNHEY and CDR2 SVGEGT. The CDR3 covers 12 residues. This chain's CDR3 is CASSDTGSGYTF.

The J gene is TRBJ1-5, the V gene TRBV27. Looked up from germline, CDR1 is MNHEY and CDR2 is SMNVEV (reference sequence). There are 14 residues in the CDR3. CDR3 in amino acids: CASSIGRSNQPQHF.

The gene calls are TRBV12-3 or TRBV12-4 and TRBJ2-5; the D gene TCRdb calls, TRBD2, cannot be checked with no DNA. The CDR3 runs 13 residues. The CDR3 sequence: CASSRSGKGAQYF.

The chain links TRBV7-9 to TRBJ2-3; the TCRdb call, TRBD1, lacks DNA for checking. Germline V gene lookup returns CDR1 SEHNR and CDR2 FQNEAQ (reference sequence). The CDR3 has 14 amino acids. The CDR3 region is CAIPTGVGVDTQYF.

The chain employs TRBV7-9 and TRBJ2-7; the TRBD2 assignment by TCRdb is unverifiable without DNA. The germline CDR1 and CDR2 sequences are SEHNR and FQNEAQ (reference sequence). The CDR3 is made up of 15 amino acids. The CDR3 loop is CASSDPGLVRYEQYF.

The chain employs TRBV4-3 and TRBJ2-2; TCRdb picks TRBD2, but there is no DNA to check that call. This CDR3 has 13 amino acids. Germline CDR1 is LGHNA and CDR2 is YSLEER. CDR3 loop: CASSQVDPGELFF.

The chain recombines TRBV27 with TRBJ1-2; TCRdb outputs TRBD1, but without DNA this stays unchecked. The CDR3 covers 15 residues. Germline assignment: CDR1 MNHEY and CDR2 SMNVEV (reference sequence). CDR3 region: CASSLATGGISGYTF.

The CDR3 reads CASSSSGTLPRELFF. The chain employs TRBV5-6 and TRBJ2-2; TCRdb returns TRBD1, unconfirmable since there is no DNA. The V gene's germline CDR1 is SGHDT and CDR2 YYEEEE. This CDR3 spans 15 amino acids.

The rearrangement joins TRBV15 to TRBJ2-7; TCRdb's D call of TRBD2 is untestable without DNA. The V gene's germline CDR1 is LNHNV and CDR2 YYDKDF (reference sequence). CDR3 length: 14 amino acids. CDR3 sequence: CATSKASSTYEQYF.

This rearrangement joins TRBV7-8 to TRBJ2-3; TCRdb's D gene call, TRBD1, goes unchecked for lack of DNA. Germline V lookup: CDR1 SGHVS, CDR2 FQNEAQ. The CDR3 is 12 amino acids. The CDR3 loop reads CASQGITDTQYF.

V usage is TRBV12-3 or TRBV12-4 and J usage is TRBJ2-2. The CDR3 covers 14 residues. CDR3 residues: CASIFRRNTGELFF.

The chain combines TRBV4-3 with TRBJ2-3; TCRdb's D gene call, TRBD1, goes unchecked for lack of DNA. This CDR3 comprises 16 residues. The germline V gene encodes CDR1 LGHNA and CDR2 YSLEER. CDR3 sequence reads: CASSQTGGASTDTQYF.